The rows below give T cell receptor beta chains drawn from one sample of a study of cytomegalovirus exposure and HLA in healthy donors. Some clones are missing from TCRdb's copy, which holds only in-frame ones; the method was immunoSEQ multiplex PCR. The repertoire holds approximately 150,000 clones, with around 82% as singletons. Material for sequencing was PBMCs. These receptor sequences come from a female donor in good health and CMV-seronegative. Each CDR3 is given without its conserved first and last residue. Fields, in order: CDR3 protein, clone size, V gene, J gene. Clone sizes are given selectively: once, few, many, or a class where the clone is expanded.

CDR3: ASSSPRDRGSRQAF
size: NA
V: TRBV28
J: TRBJ1-1

CDR3: ASSLTPNYGYT
size: once
V: TRBV27
J: TRBJ1-2

CDR3: AISGQGDNGYT
size: NA
V: TRBV10-3
J: TRBJ1-2

CDR3: AWSFAGGWGDTQY
size: NA
V: TRBV30
J: TRBJ2-3

CDR3: ASSPGENTEAF
size: NA
V: TRBV7-2
J: TRBJ1-1

CDR3: AWTPGVIGYNEQF
size: NA
V: TRBV30
J: TRBJ2-1

CDR3: AITPDREKASYEQY
size: NA
V: TRBV10-3
J: TRBJ2-7

CDR3: AMGSGGDEQY
size: NA
V: TRBV10-3
J: TRBJ2-7

CDR3: ASSLGGALNEKLF
size: NA
V: TRBV2
J: TRBJ1-4

CDR3: ASSSDTTSTDTQY
size: NA
V: TRBV5-1
J: TRBJ2-3

CDR3: ASQRLAGSSYEQY
size: NA
V: TRBV5-1
J: TRBJ2-7

CDR3: ASSVGSSGTKSTDTQY
size: once
V: TRBV9
J: TRBJ2-3

CDR3: ASSADRAGNTIY
size: few
V: TRBV13
J: TRBJ1-3

CDR3: ASSVPTGVSEKLF
size: NA
V: TRBV2
J: TRBJ1-4

CDR3: ASSYKIGDGYT
size: NA
V: TRBV14
J: TRBJ1-2

CDR3: ARSGGGEETQY
size: NA
V: TRBV23-1
J: TRBJ2-5

CDR3: ASSLDRVIGYT
size: NA
V: TRBV28
J: TRBJ1-2

CDR3: ASRGDQPQH
size: NA
V: TRBV6-1
J: TRBJ1-5

CDR3: ASSLDRDTIY
size: once
V: TRBV7-8
J: TRBJ1-3

CDR3: ASSSDRGWNSPLH
size: NA
V: TRBV11-2
J: TRBJ1-6

CDR3: ASSSLETQY
size: NA
V: TRBV7-9
J: TRBJ2-5

CDR3: ARDREGSGNTIY
size: once
V: TRBV7-3
J: TRBJ1-3

CDR3: ASSEGNRRDRLSQPQH
size: NA
V: TRBV6-1
J: TRBJ1-5

CDR3: AWRTDGNTIY
size: NA
V: TRBV30
J: TRBJ1-3

CDR3: ASSRGDPRLNEQF
size: NA
V: TRBV5-1
J: TRBJ2-1

CDR3: ASSETSGAAGELF
size: NA
V: TRBV5-1
J: TRBJ2-2

CDR3: ASSEGTDNQPQH
size: NA
V: TRBV6-1
J: TRBJ1-5

CDR3: ASSSHGSSSGANVLT
size: NA
V: TRBV5-4
J: TRBJ2-6

CDR3: ASSFQVPNQETQY
size: NA
V: TRBV5-1
J: TRBJ2-5

CDR3: ASSRGNTGELF
size: NA
V: TRBV10-1
J: TRBJ2-2

CDR3: ASSLGRGGYEQY
size: NA
V: TRBV11-2
J: TRBJ2-7

CDR3: ASSPALSSGANVLT
size: NA
V: TRBV28
J: TRBJ2-6

CDR3: AISEGQGNTGELF
size: NA
V: TRBV10-3
J: TRBJ2-2

CDR3: ASSVWSTRNEQF
size: once
V: TRBV9
J: TRBJ2-1

CDR3: ASSPGLPPYEQY
size: NA
V: TRBV7-2
J: TRBJ2-7

CDR3: ASSLYPGTYGYT
size: NA
V: TRBV28
J: TRBJ1-2

CDR3: ASSFPVAGADTQY
size: NA
V: TRBV28
J: TRBJ2-3

CDR3: ASSEFLTGAYNEQF
size: once
V: TRBV10-1
J: TRBJ2-1

CDR3: ASSQDPLGRPGGNEQF
size: NA
V: TRBV4-3
J: TRBJ2-1

CDR3: ASRTGVLNEQF
size: NA
V: TRBV13
J: TRBJ2-1

CDR3: ASSHRGPAEGYP
size: NA
V: TRBV4-1
J: TRBJ1-2